The clone carrying this T cell receptor (beta chain) appeared once. The junction does not match germline at one end; this may be a read error. This sample is part of a study of blood T cell repertoires in COVID-19. Study-wide context: Acute and convalescent COVID-19 samples came from the United States, Italy and Spain. T cells, B-cell-depleted T cells, or PBMCs provided the cDNA or gDNA that served as material.

As processed by the authors: Amplification of reference gene primers provided the estimated nucleated cell counts. Clones were sequenced by immunoSEQ multiplex PCR, and TCRdb holds only the in-frame ones, with some missing. Clonal size and the V and J genes are those of that table, whereas D and trimming came from the DNA. The data hold about 120,000 clones, with about nine tenths observed a single time. This CDR3 comprises 17 residues. Germline values: CDR1 SSHAT, CDR2 FNYEAQ (reference sequence). This sequence originates from a human donor in a cohort sampled during active COVID-19. This chain connects TRBV7-7 to TRBJ2-7, with 8 nucleotides matching TRBD2. Source material: peripheral blood. The CDR3 nucleotides read TGTGCTAGCAGCTTAGGCCCAGGAGGCGGGGGGCGAGACGAGCAGTACTTC. Protein product: CASSLGPGGGGRDEQYF.